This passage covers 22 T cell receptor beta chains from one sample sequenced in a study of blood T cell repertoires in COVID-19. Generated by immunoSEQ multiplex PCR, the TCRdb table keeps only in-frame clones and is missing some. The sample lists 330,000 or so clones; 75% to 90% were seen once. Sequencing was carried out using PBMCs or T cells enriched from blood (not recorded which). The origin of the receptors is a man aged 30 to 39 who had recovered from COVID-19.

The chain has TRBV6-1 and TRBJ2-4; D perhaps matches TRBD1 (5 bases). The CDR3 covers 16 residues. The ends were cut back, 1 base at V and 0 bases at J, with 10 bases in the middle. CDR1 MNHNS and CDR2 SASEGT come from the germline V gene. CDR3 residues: CASSEGQLLAKNIQYF. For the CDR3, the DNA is TGTGCCAGCAGTGAAGGACAGTTACTAGCCAAAAACATTCAGTACTTC.

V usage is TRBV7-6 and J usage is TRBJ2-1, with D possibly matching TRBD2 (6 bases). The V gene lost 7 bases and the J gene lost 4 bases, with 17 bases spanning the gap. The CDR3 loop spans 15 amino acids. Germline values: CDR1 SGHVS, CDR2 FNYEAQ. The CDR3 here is CASTAGPSGYNEQFF. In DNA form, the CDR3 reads TGTGCCAGCACCGCGGGGCCCTCCGGATACAATGAGCAGTTCTTC.

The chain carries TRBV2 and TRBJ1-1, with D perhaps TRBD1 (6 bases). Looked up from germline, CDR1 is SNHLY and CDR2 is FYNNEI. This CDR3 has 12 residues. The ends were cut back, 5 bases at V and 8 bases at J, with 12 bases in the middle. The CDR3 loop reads CASSSGVLEAFF. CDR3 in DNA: TGTGCCAGCAGTTCAGGGGTCCTCGAAGCTTTCTTT.

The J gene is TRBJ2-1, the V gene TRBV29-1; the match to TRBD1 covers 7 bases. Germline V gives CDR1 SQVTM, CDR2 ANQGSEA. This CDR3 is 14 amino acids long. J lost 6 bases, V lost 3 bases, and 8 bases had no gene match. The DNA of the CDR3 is TGCAGCGTTGATAATAGACAGGGACGCAATGAGCAGTTCTTC. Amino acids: CSVDNRQGRNEQFF.

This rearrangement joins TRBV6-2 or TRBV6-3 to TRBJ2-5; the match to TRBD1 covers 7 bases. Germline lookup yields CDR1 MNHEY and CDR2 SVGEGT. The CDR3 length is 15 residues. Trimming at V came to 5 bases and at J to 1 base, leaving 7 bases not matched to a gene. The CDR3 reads CASSQGVVGQETQYF. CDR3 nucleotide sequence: TGTGCCAGCAGTCAGGGGGTGGTGGGCCAAGAGACCCAGTACTTC.

The CDR3 sequence: CASSQGWGYGYTF. CDR3 nucleotides: TGCGCCAGCAGCCAGGGTTGGGGCTATGGCTACACCTTC. The chain carries TRBV5-1 and TRBJ1-2; TRBD1 is a possible D gene (5 bases). Trimming took off 4 bases at V and 4 bases at J, with 11 bases between the two ends. The germline V gene has CDR1 SGHRS and CDR2 YFSETQ. This CDR3 region has 13 residues.

The CDR3 loop is CASSEGQGSGETQYF. The CDR3 DNA is TGTGCCAGCAGTGAAGGGCAGGGGTCCGGGGAGACCCAGTACTTC. This rearrangement joins TRBV2 to TRBJ2-5, with D possibly matching TRBD1 (6 bases). Germline loops: CDR1 SNHLY, CDR2 FYNNEI. The CDR3 is 15 residues long. The V gene lost 1 base and the J gene lost 5 bases, with 14 bases spanning the gap.

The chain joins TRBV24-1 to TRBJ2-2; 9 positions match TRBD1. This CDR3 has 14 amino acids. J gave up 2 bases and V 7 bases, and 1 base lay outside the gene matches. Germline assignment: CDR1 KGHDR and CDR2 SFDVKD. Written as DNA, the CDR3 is TGTGCCACCAGGACAGGGGGAAACACCGGGGAGCTGTTTTTT. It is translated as CATRTGGNTGELFF.

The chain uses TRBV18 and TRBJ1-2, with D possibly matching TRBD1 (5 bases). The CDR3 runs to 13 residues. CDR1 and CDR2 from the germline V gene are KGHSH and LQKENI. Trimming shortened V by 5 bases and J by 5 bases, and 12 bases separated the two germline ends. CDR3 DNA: TGTGCCAGCTCATCTCAGGGAAGTTATGGCTACACCTTC. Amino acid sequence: CASSSQGSYGYTF.

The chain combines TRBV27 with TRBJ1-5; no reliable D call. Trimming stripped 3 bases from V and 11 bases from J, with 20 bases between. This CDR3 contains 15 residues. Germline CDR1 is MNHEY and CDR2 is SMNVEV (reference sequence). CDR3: CASSLTAAPAEAQHF. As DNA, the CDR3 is TGTGCCAGCAGTTTGACGGCAGCCCCGGCCGAGGCCCAGCATTTT.

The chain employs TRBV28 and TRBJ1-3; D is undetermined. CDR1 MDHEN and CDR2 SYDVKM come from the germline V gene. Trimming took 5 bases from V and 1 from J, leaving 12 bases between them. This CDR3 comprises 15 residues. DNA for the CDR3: TGTGCCAGCAGTGGACTGGACCGGTCTGGAAACACCATATATTTT. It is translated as CASSGLDRSGNTIYF.

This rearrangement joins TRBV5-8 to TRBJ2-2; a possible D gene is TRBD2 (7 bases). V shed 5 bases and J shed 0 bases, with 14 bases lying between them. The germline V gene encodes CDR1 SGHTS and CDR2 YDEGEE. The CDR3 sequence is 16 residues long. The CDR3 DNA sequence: TGTGCCAGCAGTGTACAGGGAGGGGCGAACACCGGGGAGCTGTTTTTT. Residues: CASSVQGGANTGELFF.

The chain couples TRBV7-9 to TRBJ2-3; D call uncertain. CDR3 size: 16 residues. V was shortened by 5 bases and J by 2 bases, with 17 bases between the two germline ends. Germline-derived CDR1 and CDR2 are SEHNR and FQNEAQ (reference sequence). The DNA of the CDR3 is TGTGCCAGCAGCATAAGCCCTTCCTCCTTCACAGATACGCAGTATTTT. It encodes CASSISPSSFTDTQYF.

This chain's CDR3 is CASSRNAGLNTGELFF. CDR3 bases: TGTGCCAGCAGCCGTAACGCGGGCCTGAACACCGGGGAGCTGTTTTTT. The gene calls are TRBV3-1 (or the pseudogene TRBV3-2) and TRBJ2-2; TRBD2 is a possible D gene (5 bases). V lost 4 bases, J lost 1 base, and 13 bases lay in between. This CDR3 comprises 16 residues. CDR1 and CDR2 (germline): LGHDT, YNNKEL (reference sequence).

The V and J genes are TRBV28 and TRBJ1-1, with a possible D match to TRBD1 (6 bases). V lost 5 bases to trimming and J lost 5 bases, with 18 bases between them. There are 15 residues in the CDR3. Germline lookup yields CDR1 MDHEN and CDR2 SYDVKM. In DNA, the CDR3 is TGTGCCAGCAGTGGACACAGGGAAGGGGCGACTGAAGCTTTCTTT. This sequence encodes CASSGHREGATEAFF.

CDR3 amino acids: CASSGGQSGNTIYF. CDR3 nucleotide sequence: TGTGCCAGTAGTGGCGGACAGTCCGGAAACACCATATATTTT. This sequence joins TRBV19 and TRBJ1-3; D is perhaps TRBD1 (6 bases). Deletions cut 5 bases from V and 4 bases from J, with 12 bases between. This CDR3 is 14 amino acids long. CDR1 and CDR2 (germline): LNHDA, SQIVND (reference sequence).

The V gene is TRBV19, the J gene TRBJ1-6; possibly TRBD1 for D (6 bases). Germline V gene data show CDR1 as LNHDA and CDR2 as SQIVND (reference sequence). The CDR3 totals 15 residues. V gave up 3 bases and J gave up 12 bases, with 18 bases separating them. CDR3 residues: CASSISGGLARPLHF. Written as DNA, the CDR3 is TGTGCCAGTAGTATCTCGGGGGGGCTGGCGAGACCCCTCCACTTT.

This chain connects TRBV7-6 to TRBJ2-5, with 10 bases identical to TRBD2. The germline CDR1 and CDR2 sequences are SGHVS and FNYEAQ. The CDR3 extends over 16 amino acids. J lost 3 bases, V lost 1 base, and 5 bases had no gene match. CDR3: CASSLEAGGEEETQYF. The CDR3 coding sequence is TGTGCCAGCAGCTTAGAAGCGGGGGGGGAGGAAGAGACCCAGTACTTC.

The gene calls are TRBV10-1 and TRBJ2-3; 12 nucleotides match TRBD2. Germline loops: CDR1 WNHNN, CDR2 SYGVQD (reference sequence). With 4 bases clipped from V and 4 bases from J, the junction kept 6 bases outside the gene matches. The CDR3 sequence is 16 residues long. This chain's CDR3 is CASSAASGGASDTQYF. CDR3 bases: TGCGCCAGCAGTGCGGCTAGCGGGGGGGCTTCAGATACGCAGTATTTT.

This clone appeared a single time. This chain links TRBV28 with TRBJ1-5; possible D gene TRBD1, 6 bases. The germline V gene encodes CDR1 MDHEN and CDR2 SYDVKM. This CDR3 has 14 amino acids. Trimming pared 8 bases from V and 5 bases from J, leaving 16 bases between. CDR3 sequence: CASRDRAGDQPQHF. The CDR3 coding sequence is TGTGCCAGCCGCGATAGGGCAGGGGATCAGCCCCAGCATTTT.

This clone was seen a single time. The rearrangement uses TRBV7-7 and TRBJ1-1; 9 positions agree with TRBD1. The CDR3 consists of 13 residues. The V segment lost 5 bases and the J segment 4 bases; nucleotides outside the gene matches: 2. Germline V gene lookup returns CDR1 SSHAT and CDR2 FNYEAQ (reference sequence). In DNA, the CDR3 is TGTGCCAGCAGCCGGGACAGGGCCACTGAAGCTTTCTTT. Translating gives CASSRDRATEAFF.

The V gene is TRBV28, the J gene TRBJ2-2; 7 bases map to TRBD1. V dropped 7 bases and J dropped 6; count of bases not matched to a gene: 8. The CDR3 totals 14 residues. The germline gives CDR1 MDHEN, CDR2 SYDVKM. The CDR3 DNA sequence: TGTGCCAGCACAGACAGGGCGGCCGCCGGGGAGCTGTTTTTT. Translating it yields CASTDRAAAGELFF.